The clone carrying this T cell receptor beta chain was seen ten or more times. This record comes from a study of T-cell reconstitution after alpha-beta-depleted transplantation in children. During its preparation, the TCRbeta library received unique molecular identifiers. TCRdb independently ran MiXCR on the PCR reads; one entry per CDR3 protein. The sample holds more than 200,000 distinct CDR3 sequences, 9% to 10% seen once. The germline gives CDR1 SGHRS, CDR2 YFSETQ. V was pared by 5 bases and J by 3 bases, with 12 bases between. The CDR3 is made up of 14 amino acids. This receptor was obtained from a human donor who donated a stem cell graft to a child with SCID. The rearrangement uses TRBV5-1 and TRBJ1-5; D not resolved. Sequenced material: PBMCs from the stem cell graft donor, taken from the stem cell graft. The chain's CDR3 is CASSFGTDNQPQHF. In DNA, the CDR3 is TGCGCCAGCAGTTTCGGAACAGACAATCAGCCCCAGCATTTT.